Shown below are 14 T cell receptor beta chains from a single sample sequenced in a study of T cell responses to AZD1222 COVID-19 vaccine. Produced via immunoSEQ multiplex PCR; TCRdb's table is partial and in-frame only. The sample has 120,000 to 150,000 clones; roughly 80% are singletons. The sequencing here drew on peripheral blood, taken on day 0 of MenACWY control vaccination. The source is an adult in good health.

This clone was seen a single time. This chain links TRBV6-5 with TRBJ2-6, with D perhaps matching TRBD2 (7 bases). The CDR3 runs to 16 residues. Germline CDR1 and CDR2: MNHEY and SVGAGI. Trimming cost V 2 bases and J 2 bases, with 10 bases left between them. CDR3 in DNA: TGTGCCAGCAGTTACGGGGGGGCGGCTGGGGCCAACGTCCTGACTTTC. This codes for CASSYGGAAGANVLTF.

This rearrangement joins TRBV2 to TRBJ1-4; no firm D call. CDR1 SNHLY and CDR2 FYNNEI come from the germline V gene. This CDR3 contains 14 residues. Trimming stripped 7 bases from V and 8 bases from J, with 17 bases between. CDR3 nucleotide sequence: TGTGCCAGCAAAGACGGGCTAGCTAGGGAAAAACTGTTTTTT. It codes for CASKDGLAREKLFF.

This rearrangement joins TRBV6-5 to TRBJ2-3; 8 nucleotides align to TRBD2. Unmatched junction bases numbered 5, after V lost 9 bases and J lost 0 bases. Germline-derived CDR1 and CDR2 are MNHEY and SVGAGI. This CDR3 spans 14 amino acids. This CDR3 reads CASGSGVSTDTQYF. The CDR3 nucleotides read TGTGCCAGTGGTAGCGGGGTGAGCACAGATACGCAGTATTTT.

V usage is TRBV7-9 and J usage is TRBJ1-1; D remains ambiguous. CDR3 length: 15 amino acids. The V end was cut by 1 base, the J end by 3 bases, with 12 bases between. Germline loops: CDR1 SEHNR, CDR2 FQNEAQ (reference sequence). The CDR3 loop reads CASSLVGGRYTEAFF. The CDR3 DNA reads TGTGCCAGCAGCTTAGTCGGAGGGAGGTACACTGAAGCTTTCTTT.

The chain uses TRBV12-5 and TRBJ1-2; no firm D call. V was shortened by 5 bases and J by 4 bases, with 11 bases between the two germline ends. The CDR3 length is 13 residues. Germline V gene data show CDR1 as LGHNT and CDR2 as FRNRAP. In nucleotides, the CDR3 is TGTGCTAGTGGTCCCTCCTACGGCTATGGCTACACCTTC. Translation: CASGPSYGYGYTF.

The chain joins TRBV12-3 or TRBV12-4 to TRBJ2-3; no definite D call. The CDR3 consists of 13 residues. V lost 6 bases and J 4 bases, leaving 11 bases between the germline ends. Here the CDR3 DNA reads TGTGCCAGCAGCCCTCCCGGGCCAGATACGCAGTATTTT. Residues: CASSPPGPDTQYF.

This chain joins TRBV5-1 and TRBJ2-1, with TRBD2 matching over 11 bases. V was pared by 0 bases and J by 6 bases, with 2 bases of the junction left unmatched. Germline CDR1 SGHRS, CDR2 YFSETQ. The CDR3 contains 15 residues. CDR3 DNA sequence: TGCGCCAGCAGCTTGGTACTAGCGGGGGTCAATGAGCAGTTCTTC. Residues: CASSLVLAGVNEQFF.

This chain joins TRBV7-9 and TRBJ2-2, with D perhaps TRBD1 (6 bases). CDR1 and CDR2 (germline): SEHNR, FQNEAQ (reference sequence). The CDR3 has 15 residues. Trimming removed 5 bases from V and 6 bases from J, with 16 bases in between. The CDR3 loop reads CASSPQGVSSGELFF. The CDR3 DNA reads as TGTGCCAGCAGCCCACAGGGCGTGTCCTCCGGGGAGCTGTTTTTT.

The rearrangement uses TRBV6-4 and TRBJ2-1; 8 bases map to TRBD2. CDR3 length: 15 amino acids. CDR1 is MRHNA and CDR2 is SNTAGT in the germline V gene. V dropped 6 bases and J dropped 2; count of bases not matched to a gene: 6. CDR3 DNA sequence: TGTGCCAGCAGCGCCCAGCGGGGGACCTACAATGAGCAGTTCTTC. Protein sequence: CASSAQRGTYNEQFF.

The chain employs TRBV13 and TRBJ2-7; 12 nucleotides agree with TRBD2. V lost 4 bases, J lost 4 bases, and 2 bases stayed unmatched. The germline CDR1 and CDR2 sequences are PRHDT and FYEKMQ (reference sequence). The CDR3 runs to 14 residues. CDR3 sequence reads: CASSSSGGAYEQYF. CDR3 DNA: TGTGCCAGCAGCTCTAGCGGGGGGGCATACGAGCAGTACTTC.

The chain links TRBV5-6 to TRBJ2-3; 12 nucleotides match TRBD2. Looked up from germline, CDR1 is SGHDT and CDR2 is YYEEEE. The trim removed 3 bases at V and 5 bases at J, leaving 4 bases unmatched. This CDR3 is built from 15 residues. CDR3 protein: CASSSSGGAVDTQYF. In DNA form, the CDR3 reads TGTGCCAGCAGCTCTAGCGGGGGGGCCGTAGATACGCAGTATTTT.

CDR3 bases: TGTGCCAGCAGCACACCGGGACTAGCCCAAGAGACCCAGTACTTC. This translates into CASSTPGLAQETQYF. V usage is TRBV7-9 and J usage is TRBJ2-5; 9 bases line up with TRBD2. V shed 5 bases, J shed 1 base, and the junction held 5 bases outside the gene matches. CDR3 length: 15 amino acids. Germline CDR1 reads SEHNR; CDR2 reads FQNEAQ (reference sequence). The whole variable domain, filled in from reference TRBV7-9 and TRBJ2-5, reads DTGVSQNPRHKITKRGQNVTFRCDPISEHNRLYWYRQTLGQGPEFLTYFQNEAQLEKSRLLSDRFSAERPKGSFSTLEIQRTEQGDSAMYLCASSTPGLAQETQYFGPGTRLLVL.

The J gene is TRBJ1-6, the V gene TRBV7-9, with 9 bases identical to TRBD1. Germline CDR1 SEHNR, CDR2 FQNEAQ (reference sequence). The length of the CDR3 is 15 residues. Trimming removed 5 bases from V and 9 bases from J; junction bases left unmatched: 8. CDR3 in DNA: TGTGCCAGCAGCCCACCAGGGACAGGGCTTTCACCCCTCCACTTT. This codes for CASSPPGTGLSPLHF.

The rearrangement uses TRBV6-1 and TRBJ2-5, with D possibly TRBD1 on 5 matching bases. The V end lost 0 bases, the J end lost 5 bases, and 13 bases lay between the germline ends. The CDR3 is made up of 15 amino acids. The V gene's germline CDR1 is MNHNS and CDR2 SASEGT. The CDR3: CASSEASREGETQYF. DNA for the CDR3: TGTGCCAGCAGTGAAGCGAGCAGGGAAGGTGAGACCCAGTACTTC.